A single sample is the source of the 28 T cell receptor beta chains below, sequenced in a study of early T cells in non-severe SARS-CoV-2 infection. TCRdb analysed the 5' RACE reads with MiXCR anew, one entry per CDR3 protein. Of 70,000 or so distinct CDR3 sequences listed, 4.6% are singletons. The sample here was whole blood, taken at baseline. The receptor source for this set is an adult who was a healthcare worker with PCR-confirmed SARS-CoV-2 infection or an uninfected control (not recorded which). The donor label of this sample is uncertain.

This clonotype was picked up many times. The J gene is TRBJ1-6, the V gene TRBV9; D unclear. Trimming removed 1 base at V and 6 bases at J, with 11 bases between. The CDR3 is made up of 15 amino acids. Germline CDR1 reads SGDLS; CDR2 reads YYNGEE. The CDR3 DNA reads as TGTGCCAGCAGCGTACAATCGGGCCGTAATTCACCCCTCCACTTT. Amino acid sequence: CASSVQSGRNSPLHF.

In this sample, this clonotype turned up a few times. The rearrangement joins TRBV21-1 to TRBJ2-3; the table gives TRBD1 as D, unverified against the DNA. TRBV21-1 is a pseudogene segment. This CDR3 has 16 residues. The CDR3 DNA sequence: TGTGCCAGCAGCAATAGATACAGGGCGGGCCCAGATACGCAGTATTTT. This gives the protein CASSNRYRAGPDTQYF.

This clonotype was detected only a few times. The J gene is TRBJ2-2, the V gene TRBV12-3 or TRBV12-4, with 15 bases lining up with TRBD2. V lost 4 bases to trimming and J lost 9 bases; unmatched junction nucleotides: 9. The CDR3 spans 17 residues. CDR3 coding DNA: TGTGCCAGCAGTTGGGGACTAGCGGGGGGCCCCTCCCGGGAGCTGTTTTTT. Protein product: CASSWGLAGGPSRELFF.

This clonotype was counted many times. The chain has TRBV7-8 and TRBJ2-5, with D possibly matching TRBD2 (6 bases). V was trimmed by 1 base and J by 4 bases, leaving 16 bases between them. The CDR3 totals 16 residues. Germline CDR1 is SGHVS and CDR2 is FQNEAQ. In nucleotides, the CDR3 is TGTGCCAGCAGCTTAGTTTCCGGGGGAGGAGCAGAGACCCAGTACTTC. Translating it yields CASSLVSGGGAETQYF.

CDR3 amino acids: CASSHSSRDRLTDTQYF. CDR3 coding DNA: TGTGCCAGCAGCCATTCCTCCCGGGACAGGCTCACAGATACGCAGTATTTT. The rearrangement joins TRBV9 to TRBJ2-3, with 8 bases aligning to TRBD1. The CDR3 consists of 17 residues. Germline lookup yields CDR1 SGDLS and CDR2 YYNGEE. V was clipped by 4 bases and J by 2 bases; unmatched bases: 12.

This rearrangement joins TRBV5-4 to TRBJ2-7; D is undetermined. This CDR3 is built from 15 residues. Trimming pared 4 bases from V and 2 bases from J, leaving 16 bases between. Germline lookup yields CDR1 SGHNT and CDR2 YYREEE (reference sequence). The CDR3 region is CASSPGSLLTYEQYF. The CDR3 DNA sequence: TGTGCCAGCAGCCCAGGATCCCTCCTGACCTACGAGCAGTACTTC.

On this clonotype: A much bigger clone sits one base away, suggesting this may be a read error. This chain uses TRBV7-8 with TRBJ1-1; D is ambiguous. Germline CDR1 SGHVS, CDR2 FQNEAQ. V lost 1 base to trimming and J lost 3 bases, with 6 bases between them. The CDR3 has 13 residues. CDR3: CASSLVGDTEAFF. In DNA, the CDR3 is TGTGCCAGCAGCTTAGTAGGAGACACTGAAGCTTTCTTT.

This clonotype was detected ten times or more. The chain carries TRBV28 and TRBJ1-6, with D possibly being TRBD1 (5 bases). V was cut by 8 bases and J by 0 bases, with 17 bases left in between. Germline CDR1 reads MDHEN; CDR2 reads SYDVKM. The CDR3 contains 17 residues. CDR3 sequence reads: CASGGLFDFSYNSPLHF. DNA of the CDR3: TGTGCCAGCGGGGGACTATTTGACTTCTCCTATAATTCACCCCTCCACTTT.

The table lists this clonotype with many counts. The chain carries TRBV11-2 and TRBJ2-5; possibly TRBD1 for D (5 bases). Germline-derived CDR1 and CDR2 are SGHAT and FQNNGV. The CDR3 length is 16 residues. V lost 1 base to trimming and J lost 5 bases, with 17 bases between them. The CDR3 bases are TGTGCCAGCAGCTTAGGACAACTACAGGATCTTGAGACCCAGTACTTC. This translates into CASSLGQLQDLETQYF. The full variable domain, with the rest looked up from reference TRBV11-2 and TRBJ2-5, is EAGVAQSPRYKIIEKRQSVAFWCNPISGHATLYWYQQILGQGPKLLIQFQNNGVVDDSQLPKDRFSAERLKGVDSTLKIQPAKLEDSAVYLCASSLGQLQDLETQYFGPGTRLLVL.

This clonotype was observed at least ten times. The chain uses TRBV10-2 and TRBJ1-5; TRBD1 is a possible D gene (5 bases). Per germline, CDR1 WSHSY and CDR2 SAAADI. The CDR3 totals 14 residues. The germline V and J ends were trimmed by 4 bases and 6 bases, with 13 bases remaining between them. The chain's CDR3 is CASSAGMRGQPQHF. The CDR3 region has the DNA TGCGCCAGCAGTGCGGGGATGAGGGGTCAGCCCCAGCATTTT.

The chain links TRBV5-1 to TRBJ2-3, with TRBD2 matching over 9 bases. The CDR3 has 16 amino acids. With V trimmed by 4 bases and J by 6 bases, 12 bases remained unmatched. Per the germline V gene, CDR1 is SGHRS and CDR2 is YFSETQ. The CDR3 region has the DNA TGCGCCAGCAGCACCGGGTGGCGGGGGGGCGTGGATACGCAGTATTTT. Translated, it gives CASSTGWRGGVDTQYF.

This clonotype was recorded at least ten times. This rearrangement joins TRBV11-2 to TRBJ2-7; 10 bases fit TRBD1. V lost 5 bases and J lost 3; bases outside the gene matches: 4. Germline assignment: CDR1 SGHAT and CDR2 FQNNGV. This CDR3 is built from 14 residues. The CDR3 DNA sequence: TGTGCCAGCAGCCCTTGGACAGGGGGCTACGAGCAGTACTTC. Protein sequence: CASSPWTGGYEQYF. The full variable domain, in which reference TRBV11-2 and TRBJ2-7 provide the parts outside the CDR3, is EAGVAQSPRYKIIEKRQSVAFWCNPISGHATLYWYQQILGQGPKLLIQFQNNGVVDDSQLPKDRFSAERLKGVDSTLKIQPAKLEDSAVYLCASSPWTGGYEQYFGPGTRLTVT.

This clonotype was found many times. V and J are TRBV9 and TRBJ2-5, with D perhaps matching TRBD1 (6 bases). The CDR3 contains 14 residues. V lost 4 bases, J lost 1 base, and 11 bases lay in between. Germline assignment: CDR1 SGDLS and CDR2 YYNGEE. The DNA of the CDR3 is TGTGCCAGCAGCCAGAACAGGGCCCAAGAGACCCAGTACTTC. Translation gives CASSQNRAQETQYF.

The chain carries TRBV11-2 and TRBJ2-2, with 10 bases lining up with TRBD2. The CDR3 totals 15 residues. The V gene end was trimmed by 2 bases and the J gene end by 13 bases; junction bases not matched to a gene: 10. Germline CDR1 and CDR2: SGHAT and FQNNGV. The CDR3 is CASSLNSGGALGLFF. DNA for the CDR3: TGTGCCAGCAGCTTAAACAGCGGGGGGGCCTTAGGGCTGTTTTTT.

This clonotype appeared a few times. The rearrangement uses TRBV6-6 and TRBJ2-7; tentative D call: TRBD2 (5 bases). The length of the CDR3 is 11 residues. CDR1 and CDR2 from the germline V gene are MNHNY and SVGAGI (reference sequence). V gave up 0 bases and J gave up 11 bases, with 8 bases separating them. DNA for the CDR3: TGTGCCAGCAGTTACTCGGAGGTAAAGTACTTC. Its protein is CASSYSEVKYF.

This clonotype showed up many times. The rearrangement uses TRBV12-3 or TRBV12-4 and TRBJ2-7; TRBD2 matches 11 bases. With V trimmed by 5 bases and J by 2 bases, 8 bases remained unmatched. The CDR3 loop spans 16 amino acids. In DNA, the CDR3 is TGTGCCAGCAGTCTCCTCGGGACTAGCGGAACCTACGAGCAGTACTTC. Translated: CASSLLGTSGTYEQYF.

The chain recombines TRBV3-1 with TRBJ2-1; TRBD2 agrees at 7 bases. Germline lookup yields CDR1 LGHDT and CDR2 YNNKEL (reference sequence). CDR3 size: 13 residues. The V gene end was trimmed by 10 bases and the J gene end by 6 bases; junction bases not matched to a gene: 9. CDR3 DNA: TGTGCCAACAGTCAGACTAGCCGCAATGAGCAGTTCTTC. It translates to CANSQTSRNEQFF.

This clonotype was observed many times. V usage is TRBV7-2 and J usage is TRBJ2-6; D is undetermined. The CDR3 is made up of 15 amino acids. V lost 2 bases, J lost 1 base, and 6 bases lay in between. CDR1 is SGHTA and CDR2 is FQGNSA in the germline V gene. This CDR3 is CASSLRLSGANVLTF. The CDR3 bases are TGTGCCAGCAGCTTACGGTTGTCTGGGGCCAACGTCCTGACTTTC.

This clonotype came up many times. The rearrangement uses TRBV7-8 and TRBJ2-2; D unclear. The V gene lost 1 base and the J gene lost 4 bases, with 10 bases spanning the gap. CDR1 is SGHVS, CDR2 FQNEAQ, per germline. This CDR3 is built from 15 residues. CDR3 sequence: CASSLGYRGTGELFF. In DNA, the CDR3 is TGTGCCAGCAGCTTAGGTTATAGAGGCACCGGGGAGCTGTTTTTT.

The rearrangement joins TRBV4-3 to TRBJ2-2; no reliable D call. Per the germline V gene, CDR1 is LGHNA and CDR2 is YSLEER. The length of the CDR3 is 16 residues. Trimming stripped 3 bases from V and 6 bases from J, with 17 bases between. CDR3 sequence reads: CASSHLTSRSSGELFF. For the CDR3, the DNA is TGCGCCAGCAGCCACCTCACGTCCCGTTCGTCCGGGGAGCTGTTTTTT.

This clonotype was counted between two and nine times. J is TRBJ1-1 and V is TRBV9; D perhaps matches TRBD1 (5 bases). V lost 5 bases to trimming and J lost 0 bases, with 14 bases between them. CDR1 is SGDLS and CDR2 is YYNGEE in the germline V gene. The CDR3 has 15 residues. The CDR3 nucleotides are TGTGCCAGCAGGCGGGGCTCGGGCGTGAACACTGAAGCTTTCTTT. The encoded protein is CASRRGSGVNTEAFF.

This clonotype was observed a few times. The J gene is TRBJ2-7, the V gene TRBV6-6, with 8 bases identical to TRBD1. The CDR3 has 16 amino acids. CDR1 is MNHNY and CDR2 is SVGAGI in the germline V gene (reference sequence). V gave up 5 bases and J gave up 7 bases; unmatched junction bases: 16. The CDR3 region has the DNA TGTGCCAGCAGTGGAGGAGAGGACAGGGTTGCGGGGGAGCAGTACTTC. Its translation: CASSGGEDRVAGEQYF.

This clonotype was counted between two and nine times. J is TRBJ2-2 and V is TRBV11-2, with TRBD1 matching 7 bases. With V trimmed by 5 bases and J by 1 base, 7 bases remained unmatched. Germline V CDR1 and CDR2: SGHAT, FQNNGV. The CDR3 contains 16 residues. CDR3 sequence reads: CASSPPQGENTGELFF. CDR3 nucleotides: TGTGCCAGCAGCCCTCCCCAGGGGGAGAACACCGGGGAGCTGTTTTTT.

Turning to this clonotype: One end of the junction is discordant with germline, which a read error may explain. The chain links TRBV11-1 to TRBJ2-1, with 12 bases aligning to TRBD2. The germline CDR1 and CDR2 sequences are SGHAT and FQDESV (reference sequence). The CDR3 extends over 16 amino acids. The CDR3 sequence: CASSLSGLAGYNEKFF. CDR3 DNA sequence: TGTGCCAGCAGCTTATCCGGACTAGCGGGGTACAATGAGAAGTTCTTC.

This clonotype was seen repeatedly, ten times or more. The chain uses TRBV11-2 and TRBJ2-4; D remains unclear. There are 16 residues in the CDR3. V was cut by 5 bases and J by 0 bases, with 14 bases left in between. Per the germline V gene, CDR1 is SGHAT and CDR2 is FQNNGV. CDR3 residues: CASSPSSSRAKNIQYF. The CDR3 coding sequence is TGTGCCAGCAGCCCCAGCAGCTCCCGAGCCAAAAACATTCAGTACTTC.

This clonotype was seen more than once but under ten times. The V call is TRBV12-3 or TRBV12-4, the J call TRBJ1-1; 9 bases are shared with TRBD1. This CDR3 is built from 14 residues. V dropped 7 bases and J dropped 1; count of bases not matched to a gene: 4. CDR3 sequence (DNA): TGTGCCAGCACCCCGACAGGGGGGAACACTGAAGCTTTCTTT. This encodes CASTPTGGNTEAFF.

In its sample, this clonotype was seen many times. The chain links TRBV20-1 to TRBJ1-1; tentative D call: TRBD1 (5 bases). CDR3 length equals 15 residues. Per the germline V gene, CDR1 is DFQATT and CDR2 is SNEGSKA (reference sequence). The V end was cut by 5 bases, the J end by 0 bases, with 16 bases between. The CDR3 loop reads CSAPTTGTVNTEAFF. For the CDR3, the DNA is TGCAGTGCTCCCACAACCGGGACGGTGAACACTGAAGCTTTCTTT.

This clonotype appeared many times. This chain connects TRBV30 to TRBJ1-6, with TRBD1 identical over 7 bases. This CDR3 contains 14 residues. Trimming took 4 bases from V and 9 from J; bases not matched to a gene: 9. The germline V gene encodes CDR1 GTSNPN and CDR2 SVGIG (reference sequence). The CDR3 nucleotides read TGTGCCTGGATCCAACAGGGGCATGGTTCACCCCTCCACTTT. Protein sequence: CAWIQQGHGSPLHF.